This TCR beta chain stems from a study of cytomegalovirus exposure and HLA in healthy donors. Study-wide results and caveats: The authors listed 150 to 200 TCR beta chains as cytomegalovirus-associated.

The CDR3 is 13 amino acids. The germline gives CDR1 MGHDK, CDR2 SYGVNS. Trimming pared 7 bases from V and 3 bases from J, leaving 10 bases between. PCR primers comprised 60 Vbeta and 13 Jbeta primers. Profiled with immunoSEQ multiplex PCR; TCRdb holds only in-frame clones, not every one. The table records 150,000 to 200,000 clones, around nine tenths of them present only once. About this clone itself: What it binds is not known.

At sampling all donors were nominally healthy, likely with unrecorded immune exposures. The receptor was isolated from a woman in her 30s in good health and CMV-seronegative. This chain connects TRBV25-1 to TRBJ2-1; possibly TRBD1 for D (5 bases). The specimen was PBMCs. CDR3 nucleotide sequence: TGTGCCAGCAAAGGGGCCGTCTACAATGAGCAGTTCTTC. Protein sequence: CASKGAVYNEQFF.